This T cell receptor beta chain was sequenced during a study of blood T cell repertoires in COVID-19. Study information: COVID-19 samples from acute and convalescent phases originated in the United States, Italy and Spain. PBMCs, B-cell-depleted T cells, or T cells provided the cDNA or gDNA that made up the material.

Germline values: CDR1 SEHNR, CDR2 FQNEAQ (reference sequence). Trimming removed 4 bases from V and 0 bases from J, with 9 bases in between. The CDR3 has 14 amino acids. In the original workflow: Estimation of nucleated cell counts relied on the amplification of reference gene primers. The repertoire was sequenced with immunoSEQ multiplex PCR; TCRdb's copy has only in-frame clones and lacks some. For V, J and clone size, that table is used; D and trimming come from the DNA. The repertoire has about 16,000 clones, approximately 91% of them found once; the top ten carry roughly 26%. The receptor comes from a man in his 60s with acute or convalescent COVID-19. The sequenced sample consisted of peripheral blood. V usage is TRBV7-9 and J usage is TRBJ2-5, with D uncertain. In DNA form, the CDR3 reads TGTGCCAGCAGCTCCTACGTGTACCAAGAGACCCAGTACTTC. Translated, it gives CASSSYVYQETQYF. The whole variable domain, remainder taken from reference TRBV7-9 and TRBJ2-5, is DTGVSQNPRHKITKRGQNVTFRCDPISEHNRLYWYRQTLGQGPEFLTYFQNEAQLEKSRLLSDRFSAERPKGSFSTLEIQRTEQGDSAMYLCASSSYVYQETQYFGPGTRLLVL.